This T cell receptor beta chain came from a study of CD8+ T cells in alopecia areata. Turning to the study itself: The percentage of affected scalp area served as the score of severity for treated patients.

This clone was seen a few times. The antigen is not known. Specified treatment: oral pan-JAK inhibitor, 5-10 mg twice daily. Points from the study as a whole: An increase in clonality over normal scalp was evident in lesional scalp, especially alopecia totalis/universalis. Tofacitinib delivered significant drops in scalp clonality and in expanded CD8+ clones among the top 100. Researchers reported that TCR sharing among patients proved less clear than in mice, possibly HLA-linked.

The ends were cut back, 0 bases at V and 7 bases at J, with 13 bases in the middle. Germline CDR1 is SGHDN and CDR2 is FVKESK. The CDR3 totals 15 residues. Following extraction, RNA underwent reverse transcription to cDNA, which served as the sequencing template. The assay was immunoSEQ multiplex PCR, and TCRdb's table has in-frame clones only and misses some. The data contain 200,000 to 250,000 clones, roughly two fifths of them singletons. The rearrangement uses TRBV14 and TRBJ1-5; D is undetermined. This TCR derives from a human donor with alopecia areata. Sample: CD4+ T cells sorted from blood, taken at approximately week 30, from a patient treated with tofacitinib. The CDR3 DNA reads as TGTGCCAGCAGCCAAGATACGAGGGCAGCCCAGCCCCAGCATTTT. As protein: CASSQDTRAAQPQHF.